This entry lists 18 T cell receptor beta chains sequenced from one sample in a study of OX40 agonist ivuxolimab in advanced cancers. Produced via immunoSEQ multiplex PCR; TCRdb's table is partial and in-frame only. The sample lists some 83,000 clones; roughly 86% were seen once. The sequencing used CD4+ or CD8+ T cells sorted from blood, collected in a trial of the OX40 agonist ivuxolimab. The receptors originated from an adult with an advanced solid tumor such as melanoma, head and neck, liver or kidney cancer.

The chain is built from TRBV7-9 and TRBJ1-5, with 8 bases lining up with TRBD1. Germline CDR1 is SEHNR and CDR2 is FQNEAQ (reference sequence). The CDR3 runs to 14 residues. V was clipped by 5 bases and J by 2 bases; unmatched bases: 2. CDR3 residues: CASSGQGGNQPQHF. The CDR3 coding sequence is TGTGCCAGCAGCGGACAGGGTGGCAATCAGCCCCAGCATTTT.

This clone is labeled large. The chain is built from TRBV11-3 and TRBJ1-2; 7 bases match TRBD1. The V segment lost 6 bases and the J segment 5 bases; nucleotides outside the gene matches: 9. CDR1 and CDR2 from the germline V gene are SGHNT and YENEEA. There are 14 residues in the CDR3. The CDR3 loop reads CASSSGGPYYGYTF. CDR3 sequence (DNA): TGTGCCAGCAGTTCAGGGGGACCCTATTATGGCTACACCTTC.

The V gene is TRBV6-5, the J gene TRBJ1-4; 7 bases agree with TRBD1. With 6 bases clipped from V and 4 bases from J, the junction kept 8 bases outside the gene matches. This CDR3 has 15 residues. In germline, CDR1 is MNHEY, CDR2 SVGAGI. This CDR3 reads CASSPGTAFNEKLFF. The CDR3 DNA sequence: TGTGCCAGCAGCCCCGGGACAGCCTTTAATGAAAAACTGTTTTTT.

V and J are TRBV6-6 and TRBJ1-1; no reliable D call. The CDR3 loop spans 14 amino acids. Germline lookup yields CDR1 MNHNY and CDR2 SVGAGI (reference sequence). V was clipped by 2 bases and J by 1 base, with 8 bases between them. CDR3 DNA sequence: TGTGCCAGCAGTTACGCGACACAGAACACTGAAGCTTTCTTT. Its translation is CASSYATQNTEAFF.

The V and J genes are TRBV5-1 and TRBJ2-6; 11 bases align to TRBD1. Germline CDR1 is SGHRS and CDR2 is YFSETQ. V lost 2 bases to trimming and J lost 0 bases; unmatched junction nucleotides: 4. This CDR3 spans 18 amino acids. Written as DNA, the CDR3 is TGCGCCAGCAGCTTCATGGGGACAGGGGGCTCTGGGGCCAACGTCCTGACTTTC. Encoded protein: CASSFMGTGGSGANVLTF.

This clone was recorded once. The V and J genes are TRBV19 and TRBJ1-5; tentatively, D is TRBD1 (6 bases). Germline CDR1 LNHDA, CDR2 SQIVND (reference sequence). This CDR3 spans 17 amino acids. With 5 bases removed from V and 3 bases from J, the gap between germline ends came to 20 bases. CDR3 DNA sequence: TGTGCCAGTAGTCCCCGGGTTTTGACAGGTGACAATCAGCCCCAGCATTTT. Protein: CASSPRVLTGDNQPQHF.

This chain links TRBV7-3 with TRBJ2-1, with 9 bases that match TRBD2. The CDR3 runs 16 residues. The junction had 13 bases not matched to a gene; V was cut back by 5 bases and J by 8 bases. CDR1 SGHTA and CDR2 FQGTGA come from the germline V gene. The CDR3: CASSPHPGLAVYEQFF. In nucleotides, the CDR3 is TGTGCCAGCAGCCCACACCCGGGACTAGCTGTTTATGAGCAGTTCTTC.

The rearrangement links TRBV27 to TRBJ1-1; D may be TRBD1 (6 bases). Germline CDR1 is MNHEY and CDR2 is SMNVEV (reference sequence). This CDR3 has 14 residues. Trimming removed 4 bases at V and 1 base at J, with 10 bases between. The CDR3 here is CASSSGVPNTEAFF. DNA of the CDR3: TGTGCCAGCAGTTCAGGGGTCCCGAACACTGAAGCTTTCTTT.

The chain joins TRBV5-1 to TRBJ1-1; D perhaps matches TRBD1 (5 bases). V lost 2 bases to trimming and J lost 4 bases, with 9 bases between them. This CDR3 has 13 residues. Per the germline V gene, CDR1 is SGHRS and CDR2 is YFSETQ. This chain's CDR3 is CASSFHGGTEAFF. CDR3 bases: TGCGCCAGCAGCTTCCATGGGGGCACTGAAGCTTTCTTT. Full variable domain (rest looked up from reference TRBV5-1 and TRBJ1-1): KAGVTQTPRYLIKTRGQQVTLSCSPISGHRSVSWYQQTPGQGLQFLFEYFSETQRNKGNFPGRFSGRQFSNSRSEMNVSTLELGDSALYLCASSFHGGTEAFFGQGTRLTVV.

This sequence joins TRBV9 and TRBJ1-1, with D maybe TRBD1 (6 bases). The CDR3 runs to 16 residues. Trimming pared 3 bases from V and 0 bases from J, leaving 15 bases between. CDR1 SGDLS and CDR2 YYNGEE come from the germline V gene. This chain's CDR3 is CASSALTGTMNTEAFF. The CDR3 nucleotides are TGTGCCAGCAGCGCTTTAACCGGGACAATGAACACTGAAGCTTTCTTT.

The CDR3 reads CAIKVGTSLIDGYTF. The CDR3 region has the DNA TGTGCCATAAAGGTGGGAACCAGTCTTATTGATGGCTACACCTTC. This chain joins TRBV10-3 and TRBJ1-2; D remains ambiguous. CDR3 length: 15 amino acids. Trimming removed 9 bases at V and 6 bases at J, with 23 bases between. Germline loops: CDR1 ENHRY, CDR2 SYGVKD.

The chain has TRBV11-2 and TRBJ1-4, with D unclear. This CDR3 region has 13 residues. Trimming left V 5 bases short and J 8 bases short, with 12 bases between. Germline CDR1 and CDR2: SGHAT and FQNNGV. CDR3 DNA sequence: TGTGCCAGCAGCCAATCAAGGACCGAAAAACTGTTTTTT. This codes for CASSQSRTEKLFF.

The CDR3 bases are TGTGCCAGCACCGAGGGGCACACAGATACGCAGTATTTT. Protein: CASTEGHTDTQYF. The chain has TRBV7-9 and TRBJ2-3, with D perhaps assigned TRBD1 or TRBD2 (5 bases each). The germline V gene encodes CDR1 SEHNR and CDR2 FQNEAQ (reference sequence). The CDR3 runs to 13 residues. Trimming cost V 7 bases and J 2 bases, with 10 bases left between them.

The chain is built from TRBV6-6 and TRBJ1-6, with D maybe TRBD1 (5 bases). Trimming took 2 bases from V and 8 from J, leaving 10 bases between them. CDR3 size: 14 residues. The germline CDR1 and CDR2 sequences are MNHNY and SVGAGI (reference sequence). Written as DNA, the CDR3 is TGTGCCAGCAGTTACGCCGAAGGGGATTCACCCCTCCACTTT. Its translation: CASSYAEGDSPLHF.

The chain joins TRBV5-1 to TRBJ2-5; D not resolved. The germline CDR1 and CDR2 sequences are SGHRS and YFSETQ. The ends were cut back, 10 bases at V and 5 bases at J, with 21 bases in the middle. The CDR3 has 14 amino acids. CDR3 nucleotides: TGCGCCTCGACCGAAGGTGGAAACTTGGAGACCCAGTACTTC. Its translation is CASTEGGNLETQYF.

The J gene is TRBJ1-1, the V gene TRBV27, with TRBD1 identical over 9 bases. The CDR3 runs to 14 residues. The trim removed 6 bases at V and 1 base at J, leaving 3 bases unmatched. CDR1 is MNHEY and CDR2 is SMNVEV in the germline V gene (reference sequence). CDR3 protein: CASRLQGANTEAFF. Written as DNA, the CDR3 is TGTGCCAGCAGACTACAGGGGGCGAACACTGAAGCTTTCTTT.

This sequence joins TRBV9 and TRBJ1-2; D may be TRBD1 (5 bases). The CDR3 has 14 amino acids. CDR1 is SGDLS, CDR2 YYNGEE, per germline. V was cut by 3 bases and J by 4 bases, with 13 bases left in between. CDR3 nucleotide sequence: TGTGCCAGCAGCGGCGGGGGGGTACTCTATGGCTACACCTTC. Protein sequence: CASSGGGVLYGYTF.

In regard to this clone: This sample also contains other DNA sequences that code for the same CDR3. The gene calls are TRBV7-2 and TRBJ1-2, with a weak D call TRBD1 (6 bases). Germline V CDR1 and CDR2: SGHTA, FQGNSA. The length of the CDR3 is 12 residues. Trimming removed 1 base at V and 8 bases at J, with 8 bases between. The CDR3 loop is CASSLDRAGYTF. The CDR3 DNA is TGTGCCAGCAGCTTAGACAGGGCGGGCTACACCTTC.